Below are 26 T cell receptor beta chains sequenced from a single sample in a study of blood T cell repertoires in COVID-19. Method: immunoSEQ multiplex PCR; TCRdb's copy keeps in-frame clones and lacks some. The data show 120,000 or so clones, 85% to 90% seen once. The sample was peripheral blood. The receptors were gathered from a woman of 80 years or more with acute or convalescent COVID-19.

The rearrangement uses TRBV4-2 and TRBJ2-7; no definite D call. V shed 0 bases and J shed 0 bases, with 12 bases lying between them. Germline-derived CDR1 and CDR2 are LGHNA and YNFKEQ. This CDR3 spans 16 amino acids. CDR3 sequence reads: CASSQDIGGSSYEQYF. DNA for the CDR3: TGTGCCAGCAGCCAAGACATCGGCGGAAGCTCCTACGAGCAGTACTTC.

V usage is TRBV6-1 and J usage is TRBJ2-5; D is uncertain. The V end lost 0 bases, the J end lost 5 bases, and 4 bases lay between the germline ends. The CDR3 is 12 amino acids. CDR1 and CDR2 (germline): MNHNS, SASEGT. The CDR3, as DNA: TGTGCCAGCAGTGAAGCGCGCGAGACCCAGTACTTC. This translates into CASSEARETQYF.

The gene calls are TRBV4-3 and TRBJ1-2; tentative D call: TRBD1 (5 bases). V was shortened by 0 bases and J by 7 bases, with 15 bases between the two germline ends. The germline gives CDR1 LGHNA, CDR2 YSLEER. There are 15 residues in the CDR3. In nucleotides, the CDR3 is TGCGCCAGCAGCCAAGACGGGGGGAGAGGATCTGGCTACACCTTC. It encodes CASSQDGGRGSGYTF.

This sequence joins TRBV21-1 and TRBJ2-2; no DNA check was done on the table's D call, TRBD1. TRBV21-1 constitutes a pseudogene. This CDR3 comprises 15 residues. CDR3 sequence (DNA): TGTGCCAGCAGCAAAGGACAGGGACGGACCGGGGAGCTGTTTTTT. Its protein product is CASSKGQGRTGELFF.

This CDR3 is CASSLGGTGQGPQHF. CDR3 coding DNA: TGTGCCAGCAGCTTAGGCGGGACAGGGCAGGGGCCCCAGCATTTT. The chain is built from TRBV7-9 and TRBJ1-5; 9 nucleotides agree with TRBD1. Germline trimming cut 1 base from V and 9 bases from J; bases unmatched to any gene: 7. This CDR3 is built from 15 residues. The germline gives CDR1 SEHNR, CDR2 FQNEAQ (reference sequence).

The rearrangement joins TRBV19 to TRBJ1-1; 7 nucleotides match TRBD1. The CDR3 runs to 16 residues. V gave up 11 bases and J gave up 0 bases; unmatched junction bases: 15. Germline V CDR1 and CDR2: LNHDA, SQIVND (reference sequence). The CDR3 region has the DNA TGTGCCTGCTCCCGTACAGGGGCGGGCGTGAACACTGAAGCTTTCTTT. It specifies CACSRTGAGVNTEAFF.

CDR3 sequence (DNA): TGTGCCAGCAGCCCGCAACTGGCTGGAAACACCATATATTTT. Translating it yields CASSPQLAGNTIYF. This sequence joins TRBV7-2 and TRBJ1-3; D is uncertain. V lost 5 bases and J 2 bases, leaving 10 bases between the germline ends. The CDR3 is 14 amino acids. Germline CDR1 and CDR2: SGHTA and FQGNSA.

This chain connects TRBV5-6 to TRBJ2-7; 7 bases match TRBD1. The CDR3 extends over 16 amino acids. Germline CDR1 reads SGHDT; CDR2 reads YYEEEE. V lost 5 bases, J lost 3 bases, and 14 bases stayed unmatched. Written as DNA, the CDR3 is TGTGCCAGCAGTGGTACCCTCAGGACAGGCGTCTACGAGCAGTACTTC. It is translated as CASSGTLRTGVYEQYF.

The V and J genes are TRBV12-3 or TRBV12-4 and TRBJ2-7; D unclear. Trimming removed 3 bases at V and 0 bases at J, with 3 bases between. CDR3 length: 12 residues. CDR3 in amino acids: CASSFFSYEQYF. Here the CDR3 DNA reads TGTGCCAGCAGTTTCTTCTCCTACGAGCAGTACTTC.

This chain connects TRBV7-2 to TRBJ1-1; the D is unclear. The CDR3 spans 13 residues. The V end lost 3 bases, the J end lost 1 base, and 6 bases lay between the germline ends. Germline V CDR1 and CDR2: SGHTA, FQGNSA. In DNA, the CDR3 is TGTGCCAGCAGCTTGGGGAGGAACACTGAAGCTTTCTTT. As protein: CASSLGRNTEAFF.

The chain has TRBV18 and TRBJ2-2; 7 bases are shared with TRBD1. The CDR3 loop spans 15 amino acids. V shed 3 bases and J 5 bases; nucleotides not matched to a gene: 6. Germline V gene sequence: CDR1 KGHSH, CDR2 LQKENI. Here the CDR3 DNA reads TGTGCCAGCTCACCCCGCACACAGGGGACCGGGGAGCTGTTTTTT. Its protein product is CASSPRTQGTGELFF.

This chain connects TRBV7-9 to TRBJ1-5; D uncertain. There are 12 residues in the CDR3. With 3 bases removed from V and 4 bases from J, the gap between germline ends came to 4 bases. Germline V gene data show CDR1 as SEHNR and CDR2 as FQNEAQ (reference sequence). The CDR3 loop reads CASSFPNQPQHF. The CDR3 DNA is TGTGCCAGCAGCTTTCCAAATCAGCCCCAGCATTTT.

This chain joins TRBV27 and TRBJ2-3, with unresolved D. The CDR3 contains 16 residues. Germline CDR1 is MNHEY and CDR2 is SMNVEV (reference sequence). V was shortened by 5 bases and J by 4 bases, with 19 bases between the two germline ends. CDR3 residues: CASSPDTATWADTQYF. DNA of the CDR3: TGTGCCAGCAGTCCAGACACGGCCACCTGGGCAGATACGCAGTATTTT.

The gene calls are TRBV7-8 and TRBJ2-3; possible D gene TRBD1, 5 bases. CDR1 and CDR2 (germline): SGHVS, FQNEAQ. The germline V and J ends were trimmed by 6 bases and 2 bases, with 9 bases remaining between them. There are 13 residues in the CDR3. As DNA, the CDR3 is TGTGCCAGCAGGGGGCGGATCACAGATACGCAGTATTTT. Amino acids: CASRGRITDTQYF.

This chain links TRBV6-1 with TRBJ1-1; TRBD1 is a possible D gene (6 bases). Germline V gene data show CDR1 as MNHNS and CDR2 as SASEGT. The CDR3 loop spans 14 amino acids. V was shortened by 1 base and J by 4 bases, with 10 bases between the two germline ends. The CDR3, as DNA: TGTGCCAGCAGTGAAGGGGGGCGCAGCACTGAAGCTTTCTTT. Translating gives CASSEGGRSTEAFF.

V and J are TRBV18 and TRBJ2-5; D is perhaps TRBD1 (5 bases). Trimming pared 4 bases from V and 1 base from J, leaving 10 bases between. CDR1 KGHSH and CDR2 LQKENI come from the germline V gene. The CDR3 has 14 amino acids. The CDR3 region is CASSLDSIQETQYF. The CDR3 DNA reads TGTGCCAGCTCACTAGACAGTATCCAAGAGACCCAGTACTTC.

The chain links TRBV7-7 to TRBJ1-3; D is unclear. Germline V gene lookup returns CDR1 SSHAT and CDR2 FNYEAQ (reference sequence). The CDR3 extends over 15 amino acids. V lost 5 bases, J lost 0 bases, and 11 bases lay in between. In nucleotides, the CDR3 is TGTGCCAGCAGCCTAAACGGAGACTCTGGAAACACCATATATTTT. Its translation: CASSLNGDSGNTIYF.

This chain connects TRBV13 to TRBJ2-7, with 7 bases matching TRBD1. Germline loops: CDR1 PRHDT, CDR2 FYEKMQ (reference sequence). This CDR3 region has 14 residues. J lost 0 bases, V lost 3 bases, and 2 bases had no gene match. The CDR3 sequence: CASSLTGISYEQYF. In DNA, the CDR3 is TGTGCCAGCAGCTTGACAGGGATCTCCTACGAGCAGTACTTC.

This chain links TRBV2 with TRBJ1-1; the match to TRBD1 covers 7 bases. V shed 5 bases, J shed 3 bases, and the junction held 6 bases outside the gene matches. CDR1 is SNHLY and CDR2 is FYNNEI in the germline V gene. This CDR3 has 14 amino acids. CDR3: CASSLTGFDTEAFF. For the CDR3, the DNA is TGTGCCAGCAGTTTGACAGGGTTTGACACTGAAGCTTTCTTT.

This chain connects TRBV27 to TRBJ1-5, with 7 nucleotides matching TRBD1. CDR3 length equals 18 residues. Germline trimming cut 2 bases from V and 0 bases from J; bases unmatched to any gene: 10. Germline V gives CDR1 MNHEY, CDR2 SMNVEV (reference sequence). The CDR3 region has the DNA TGTGCCAGCAGTTTAAGGGGGCCCTCCCTTCATAGCAATCAGCCCCAGCATTTT. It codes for CASSLRGPSLHSNQPQHF.

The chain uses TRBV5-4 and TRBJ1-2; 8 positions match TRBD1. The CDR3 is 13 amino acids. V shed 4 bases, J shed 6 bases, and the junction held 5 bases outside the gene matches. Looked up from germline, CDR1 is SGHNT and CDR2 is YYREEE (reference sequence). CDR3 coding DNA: TGTGCCAGCAGCGCGACAGGGGATGATGGCTACACCTTC. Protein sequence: CASSATGDDGYTF.

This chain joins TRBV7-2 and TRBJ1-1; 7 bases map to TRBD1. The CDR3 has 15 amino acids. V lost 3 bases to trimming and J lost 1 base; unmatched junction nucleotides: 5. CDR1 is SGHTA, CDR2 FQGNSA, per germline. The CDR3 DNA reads TGTGCCAGCAGCTTTGAGACAGGGAGGAACACTGAAGCTTTCTTT. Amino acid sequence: CASSFETGRNTEAFF.

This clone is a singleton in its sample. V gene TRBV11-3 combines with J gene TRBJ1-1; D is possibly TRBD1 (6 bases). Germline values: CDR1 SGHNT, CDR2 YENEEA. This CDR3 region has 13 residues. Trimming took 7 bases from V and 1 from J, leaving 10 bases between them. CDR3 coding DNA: TGTGCCAGCAAAGGACAGCCGAACACTGAAGCTTTCTTT. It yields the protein CASKGQPNTEAFF.

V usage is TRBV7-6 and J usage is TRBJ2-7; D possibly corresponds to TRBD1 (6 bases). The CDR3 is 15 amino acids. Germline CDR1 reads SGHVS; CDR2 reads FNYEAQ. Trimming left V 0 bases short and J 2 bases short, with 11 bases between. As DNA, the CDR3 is TGTGCCAGCAGCTTAGCAGGGGGATGGACCTACGAGCAGTACTTC. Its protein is CASSLAGGWTYEQYF.

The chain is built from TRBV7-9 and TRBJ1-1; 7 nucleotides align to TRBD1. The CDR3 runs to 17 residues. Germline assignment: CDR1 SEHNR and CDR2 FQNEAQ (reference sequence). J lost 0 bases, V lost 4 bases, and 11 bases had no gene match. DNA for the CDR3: TGTGCCAGCAGCTCCACGGACAGGCGTGGAATGAACACTGAAGCTTTCTTT. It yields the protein CASSSTDRRGMNTEAFF.

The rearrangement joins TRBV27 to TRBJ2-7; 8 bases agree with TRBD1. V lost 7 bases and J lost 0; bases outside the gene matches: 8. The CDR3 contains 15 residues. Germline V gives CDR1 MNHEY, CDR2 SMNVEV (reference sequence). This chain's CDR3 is CASKISGQGSYEQYV. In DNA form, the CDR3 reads TGTGCCAGCAAAATATCAGGACAGGGCTCCTACGAGCAGTACGTC.